This TCR beta chain appears in the sequencing data of a study of shared clonotypes between healthy human individuals. The ends lost 8 bases at V and 0 bases at J; junction bases unmatched: 7. CDR3 length: 13 amino acids. CDR1 SQVTM and CDR2 ANQGSEA come from the germline V gene. For sorted subsets, approximately 180 ng DNA per replicate equaled approximately 30,000 T cell genomes. The data were produced by immunoSEQ multiplex PCR, yet TCRdb's version contains in-frame clones alone and is incomplete. The sample has about 580,000 clones; more than 95% are singletons. The naive CD8 subset, CD45RO-negative cells positively selected for CCR7, excluded terminally differentiated effector memory CD45RA+ cells.

The clonotype originates from a man aged 25 to 40 in good health. The chain uses TRBV29-1 and TRBJ2-7; TRBD1 aligns across 7 bases. The sequencing sample was made of naive CD8+ T cells sorted from blood. CDR3 in DNA: TGCAGCTCCCGGGACAGCCTCTCCTACGAGCAGTACTTC. It codes for CSSRDSLSYEQYF.